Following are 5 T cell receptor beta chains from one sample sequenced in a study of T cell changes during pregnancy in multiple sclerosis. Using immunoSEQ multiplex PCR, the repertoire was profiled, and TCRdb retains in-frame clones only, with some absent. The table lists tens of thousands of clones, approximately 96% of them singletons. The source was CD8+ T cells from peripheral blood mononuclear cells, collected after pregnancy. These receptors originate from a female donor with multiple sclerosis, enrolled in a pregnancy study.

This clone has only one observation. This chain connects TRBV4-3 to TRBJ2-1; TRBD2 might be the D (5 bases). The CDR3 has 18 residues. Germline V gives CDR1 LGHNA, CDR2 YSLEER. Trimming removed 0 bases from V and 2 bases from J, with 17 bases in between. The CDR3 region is CASSQEREGGTTYNEQFF. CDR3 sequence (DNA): TGCGCCAGCAGCCAAGAAAGAGAGGGCGGAACTACCTACAATGAGCAGTTCTTC.

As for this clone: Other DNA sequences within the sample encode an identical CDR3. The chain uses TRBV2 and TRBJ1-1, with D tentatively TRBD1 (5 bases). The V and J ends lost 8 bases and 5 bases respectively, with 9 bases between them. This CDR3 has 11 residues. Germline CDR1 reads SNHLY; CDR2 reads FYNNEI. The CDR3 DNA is TGTGCCAGCCAGGGAAGGACTGAAGCTTTCTTT. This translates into CASQGRTEAFF.

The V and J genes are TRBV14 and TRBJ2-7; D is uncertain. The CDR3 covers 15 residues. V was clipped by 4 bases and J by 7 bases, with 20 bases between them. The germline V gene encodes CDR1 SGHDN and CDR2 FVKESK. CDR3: CASSPHQISSQEQYF. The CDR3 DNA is TGTGCCAGCAGCCCTCACCAAATATCGTCACAGGAGCAGTACTTC.

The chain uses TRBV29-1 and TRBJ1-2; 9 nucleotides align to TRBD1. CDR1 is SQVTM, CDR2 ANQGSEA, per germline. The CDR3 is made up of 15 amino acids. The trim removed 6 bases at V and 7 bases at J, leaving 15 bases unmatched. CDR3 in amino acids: CSVLLSGTGRRGYTF. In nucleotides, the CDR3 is TGCAGCGTCCTTCTTTCCGGGACAGGGAGACGTGGCTACACCTTC.

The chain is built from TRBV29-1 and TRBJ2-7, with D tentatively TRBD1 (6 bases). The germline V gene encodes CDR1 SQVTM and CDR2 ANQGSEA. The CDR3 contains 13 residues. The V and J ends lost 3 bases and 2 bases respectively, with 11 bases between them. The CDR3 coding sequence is TGCAGCGTTGAGGACAGCCTAACCTACGAGCAGTACTTC. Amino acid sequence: CSVEDSLTYEQYF.